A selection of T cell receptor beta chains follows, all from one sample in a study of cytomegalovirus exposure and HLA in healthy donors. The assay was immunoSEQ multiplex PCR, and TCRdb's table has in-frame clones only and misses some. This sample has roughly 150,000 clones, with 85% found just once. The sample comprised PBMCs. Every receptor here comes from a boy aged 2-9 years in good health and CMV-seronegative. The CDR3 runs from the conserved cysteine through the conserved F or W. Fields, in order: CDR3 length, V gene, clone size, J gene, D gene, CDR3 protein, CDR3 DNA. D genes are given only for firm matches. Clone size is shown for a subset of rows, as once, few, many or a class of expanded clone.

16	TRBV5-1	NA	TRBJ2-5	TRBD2	CASSLEVAGNQETQYF	TGCGCCAGCAGCTTGGAAGTAGCGGGGAATCAAGAGACCCAGTACTTC
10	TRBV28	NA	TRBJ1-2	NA	CASSSFGYTF	TGTGCCAGCAGTTCCTTCGGCTACACCTTC
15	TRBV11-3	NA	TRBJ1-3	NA	CASSPTDNSGNTIYF	TGTGCCAGCAGCCCCACAGATAACTCTGGAAACACCATATATTTT
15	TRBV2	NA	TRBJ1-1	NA	CASSEVVIGRAEAFF	TGTGCCAGCAGTGAAGTTGTGATAGGTCGGGCTGAAGCTTTCTTT
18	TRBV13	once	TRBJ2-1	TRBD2	CASSSSGSGGRDGNEQFF	TGTGCCAGCAGCTCCTCGGGTAGCGGGGGGAGGGATGGCAATGAGCAGTTCTTC
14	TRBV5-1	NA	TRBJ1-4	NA	CASSLAARGEKLFF	TGCGCCAGCAGCTTGGCGGCTCGGGGGGAAAAACTGTTTTTT
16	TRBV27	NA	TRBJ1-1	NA	CASSQSLGLKNTEAFF	TGTGCCAGCAGCCAAAGCCTGGGACTCAAGAACACTGAAGCTTTCTTT
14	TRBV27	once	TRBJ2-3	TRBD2	CASSRGGSYDTQYF	TGTGCCAGCAGCCGGGGCGGGAGTTACGATACGCAGTATTTT
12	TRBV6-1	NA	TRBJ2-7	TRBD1	CASSETGIEQYF	TGTGCCAGCAGCGAGACAGGGATCGAGCAGTACTTC
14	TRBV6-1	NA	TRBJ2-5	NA	CASSEGGGGETQYF	TGCGCCAGCAGTGAAGGAGGGGGCGGGGAGACCCAGTACTTC
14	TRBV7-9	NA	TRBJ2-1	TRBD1	CASSPSDRGGEQFF	TGTGCCAGCAGCCCTTCGGACAGGGGAGGTGAGCAGTTCTTC
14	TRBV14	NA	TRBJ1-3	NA	CASSRVGHGNTIYF	TGTGCCAGCAGCCGCGTGGGACACGGAAACACCATATATTTT
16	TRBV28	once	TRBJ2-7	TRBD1	CASIRSPGQGPYEQYF	TGTGCCAGCATTCGATCCCCGGGACAGGGACCCTACGAGCAGTACTTC
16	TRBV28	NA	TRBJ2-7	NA	CASSHRGVAASYEQYF	TGTGCCAGCAGTCACCGGGGAGTTGCGGCTTCCTACGAGCAGTACTTC
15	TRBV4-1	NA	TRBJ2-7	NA	CASSQGQGQTYEQYF	TGCGCCAGCAGCCAAGGGCAGGGCCAGACCTACGAGCAGTACTTC
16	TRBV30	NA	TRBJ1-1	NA	CAWSVRLEGLNTEAFF	TGTGCCTGGAGTGTACGACTGGAGGGGCTGAACACTGAAGCTTTCTTT
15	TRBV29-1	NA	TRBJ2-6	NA	CSVGGISAGANVLTF	TGCAGCGTTGGAGGAATAAGTGCTGGGGCCAACGTCCTGACTTTC
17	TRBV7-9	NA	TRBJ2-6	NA	CASSFRTSSSGANVLTF	TGTGCCAGCAGCTTTCGGACATCTTCATCTGGGGCCAACGTCCTGACTTTC
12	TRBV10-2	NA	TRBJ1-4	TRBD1	CASGTGGEKLFF	TGCGCCAGCGGGACAGGAGGAGAAAAACTGTTTTTT
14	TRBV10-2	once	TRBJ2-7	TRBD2	CASSASGRVYEQYF	TGCGCCAGCAGCGCAAGCGGGAGGGTGTACGAGCAGTACTTC
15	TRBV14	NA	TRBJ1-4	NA	CASSPPGGRGEKLFF	TGTGCCAGCAGCCCTCCGGGAGGTCGAGGAGAAAAACTGTTTTTT
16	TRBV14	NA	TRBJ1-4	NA	CASSLLNTHRGEKLFF	TGTGCCAGCAGCCTTCTCAACACCCACCGAGGTGAAAAACTGTTTTTT
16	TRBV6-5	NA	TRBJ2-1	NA	CASSYRKLAPPHEQFF	TGTGCCAGCAGTTACCGCAAACTAGCTCCCCCCCATGAGCAGTTCTTC
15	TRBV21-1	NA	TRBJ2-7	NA	CASSKATSGRAEQYF	TGTGCCAGCAGCAAAGCTACTAGCGGGAGAGCCGAGCAGTACTTC
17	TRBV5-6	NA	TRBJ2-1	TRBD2	CASSLGVAGGPLDEQFF	TGTGCCAGCAGCTTGGGTGTAGCGGGAGGCCCCCTAGATGAGCAGTTCTTC
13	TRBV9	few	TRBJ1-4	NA	CASSVDGNEKLFF	TGTGCCAGCAGCGTAGACGGGAATGAAAAACTGTTTTTT
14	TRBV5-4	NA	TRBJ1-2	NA	CASSPRTAPYGYTF	TGTGCCAGCAGCCCCAGGACAGCACCTTATGGCTACACCTTC
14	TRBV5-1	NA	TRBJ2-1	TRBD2	CASNTASGGNEQFF	TGCGCCAGCAATACGGCTAGCGGGGGCAATGAGCAGTTCTTC
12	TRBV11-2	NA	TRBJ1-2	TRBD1	CASSLGRGHHTF	TGTGCCAGCAGCTTAGGAAGGGGGCACCACACCTTC
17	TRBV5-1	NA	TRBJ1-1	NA	CASSLGLTGPSGTEAFF	TGCGCCAGCAGCTTGGGCCTGACAGGTCCCTCGGGCACTGAAGCTTTCTTT
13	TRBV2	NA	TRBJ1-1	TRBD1	CAIRQGRNTEAFF	TGTGCCATAAGACAGGGCCGAAACACTGAAGCTTTCTTT
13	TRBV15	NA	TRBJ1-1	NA	CATSRESGTEAFF	TGTGCCACCAGCAGAGAGTCAGGGACTGAAGCTTTCTTT
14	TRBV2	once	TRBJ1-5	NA	CASSDNRSDQPQHF	TGTGCCAGCAGTGATAACAGGTCGGATCAGCCCCAGCATTTT
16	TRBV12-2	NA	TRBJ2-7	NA	CASRLVGVQPFYEQYF	TGTGCAAGTCGCTTAGTAGGGGTCCAACCCTTTTACGAGCAGTACTTC
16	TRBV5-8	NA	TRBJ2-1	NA	CASSLGQLSSYNEQFF	TGTGCCAGCAGCTTGGGACAGCTGAGCTCCTACAATGAGCAGTTCTTC
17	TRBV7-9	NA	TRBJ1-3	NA	CASSSPITSPSGNTIYF	TGTGCCAGCAGCTCCCCCATCACGAGCCCCTCTGGAAACACCATATATTTT
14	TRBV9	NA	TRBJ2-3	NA	CASSVVRSTDTQYF	TGTGCCAGCAGCGTAGTCAGAAGCACAGATACGCAGTATTTT
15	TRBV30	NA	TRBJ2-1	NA	CAWSVRAGAVYEQFF	TGTGCCTGGAGTGTTAGGGCAGGGGCTGTCTATGAGCAGTTCTTC
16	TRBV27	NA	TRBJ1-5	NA	CAIKSRGGRSNQPQHF	TGTGCCATCAAATCCCGAGGCGGGAGGAGCAATCAGCCCCAGCATTTT
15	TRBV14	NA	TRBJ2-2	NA	CASSQDRGHTGELFF	TGTGCCAGCAGCCAAGATAGGGGCCACACCGGGGAGCTGTTTTTT
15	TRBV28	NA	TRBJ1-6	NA	CASSFSGQKNSPLHF	TGTGCCAGCAGTTTCTCAGGACAGAAAAATTCACCCCTCCACTTT
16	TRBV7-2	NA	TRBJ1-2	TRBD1	CASSPSLDRAGEGYTF	TGTGCCAGCAGCCCATCCCTGGACAGGGCGGGAGAGGGCTACACCTTC
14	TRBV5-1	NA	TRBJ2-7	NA	CASSLGTASYEQYF	TGCGCCAGCAGCTTGGGGACTGCTTCCTACGAGCAGTACTTC
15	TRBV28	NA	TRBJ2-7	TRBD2	CASSLDPSGRYEQYF	TGTGCCAGCAGTTTAGATCCTAGCGGGAGGTACGAGCAGTACTTC
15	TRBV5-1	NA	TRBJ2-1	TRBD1	CASSLGTGDIFEQFF	TGCGCCAGCAGCTTGGGGACAGGGGATATCTTCGAGCAGTTCTTC
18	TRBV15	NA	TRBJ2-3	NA	CATIHSTLQGKKTDTQYF	TGTGCCACCATCCACTCAACCTTACAGGGAAAGAAGACAGATACGCAGTATTTT
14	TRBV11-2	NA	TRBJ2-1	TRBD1	CASSPPGQEREQFF	TGTGCCAGCAGCCCTCCGGGACAGGAGCGTGAGCAGTTCTTC
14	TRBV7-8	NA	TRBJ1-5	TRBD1	CASSLGQGQGPQHF	TGTGCCAGCAGCTTAGGACAGGGACAGGGGCCCCAGCATTTT
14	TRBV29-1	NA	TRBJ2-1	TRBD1	CSVGQGVGYNEQFF	TGCAGCGTGGGACAGGGAGTAGGCTACAATGAGCAGTTCTTC
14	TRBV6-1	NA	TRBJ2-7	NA	CASSESHSPYEQYF	TGTGCCAGCAGTGAATCGCACTCCCCCTACGAGCAGTACTTC